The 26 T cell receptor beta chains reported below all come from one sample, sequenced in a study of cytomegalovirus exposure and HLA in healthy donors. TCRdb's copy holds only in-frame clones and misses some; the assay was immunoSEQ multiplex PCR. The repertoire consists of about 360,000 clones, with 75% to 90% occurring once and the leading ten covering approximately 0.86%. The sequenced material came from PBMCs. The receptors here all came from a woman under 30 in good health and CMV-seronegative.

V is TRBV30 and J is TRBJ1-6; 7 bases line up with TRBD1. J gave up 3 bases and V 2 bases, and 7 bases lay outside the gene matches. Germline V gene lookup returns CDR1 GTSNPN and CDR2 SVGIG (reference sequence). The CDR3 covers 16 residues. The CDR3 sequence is CAWSKDRPIYNSPLHF. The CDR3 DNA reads TGTGCCTGGAGTAAGGACAGGCCTATCTATAATTCACCCCTCCACTTT.

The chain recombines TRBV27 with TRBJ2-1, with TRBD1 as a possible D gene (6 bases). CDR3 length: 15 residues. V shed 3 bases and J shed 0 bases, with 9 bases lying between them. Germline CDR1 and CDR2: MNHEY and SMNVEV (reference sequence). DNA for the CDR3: TGTGCCAGCAGTTTGGACAGTAGCTCCTACAATGAGCAGTTCTTC. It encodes CASSLDSSSYNEQFF.

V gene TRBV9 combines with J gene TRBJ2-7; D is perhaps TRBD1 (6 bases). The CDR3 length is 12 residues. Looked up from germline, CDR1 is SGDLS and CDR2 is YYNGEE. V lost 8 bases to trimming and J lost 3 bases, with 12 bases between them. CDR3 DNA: TGTGCCAGGGAACAGGGTTACTACGAGCAGTACTTC. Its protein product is CAREQGYYEQYF. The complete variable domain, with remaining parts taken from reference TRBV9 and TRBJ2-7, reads DSGVTQTPKHLITATGQRVTLRCSPRSGDLSVYWYQQSLDQGLQFLIQYYNGEERAKGNILERFSAQQFPDLHSELNLSSLELGDSALYFCAREQGYYEQYFGPGTRLTVT.

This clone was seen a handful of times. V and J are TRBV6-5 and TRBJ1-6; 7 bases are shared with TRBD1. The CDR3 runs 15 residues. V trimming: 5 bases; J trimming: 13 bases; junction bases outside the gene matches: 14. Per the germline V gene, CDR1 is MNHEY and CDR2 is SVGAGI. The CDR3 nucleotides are TGTGCCAGCAGTCTCGAGGGGGCCCGTATATCGCCCCTCCACTTT. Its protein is CASSLEGARISPLHF.

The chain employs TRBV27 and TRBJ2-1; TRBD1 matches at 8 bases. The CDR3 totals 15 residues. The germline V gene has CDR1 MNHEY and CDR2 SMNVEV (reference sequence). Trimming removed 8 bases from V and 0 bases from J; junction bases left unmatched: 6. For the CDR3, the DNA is TGTGCCAGCGCCCAGACAGGGGTCTCCTACAATGAGCAGTTCTTC. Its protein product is CASAQTGVSYNEQFF.

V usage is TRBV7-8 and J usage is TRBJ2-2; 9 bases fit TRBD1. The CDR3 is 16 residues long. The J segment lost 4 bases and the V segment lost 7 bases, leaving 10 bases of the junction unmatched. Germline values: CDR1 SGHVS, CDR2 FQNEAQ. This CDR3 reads CASTTTGTGFTGELFF. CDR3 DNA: TGTGCCAGCACCACGACCGGGACAGGGTTCACCGGGGAGCTGTTTTTT.

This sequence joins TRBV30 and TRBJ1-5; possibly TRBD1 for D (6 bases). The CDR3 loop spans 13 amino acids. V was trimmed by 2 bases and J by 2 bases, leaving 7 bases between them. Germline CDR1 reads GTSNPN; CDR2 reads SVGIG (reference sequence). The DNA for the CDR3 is TGTGCCTGGAGTCCAGGGGGCAATCAGCCCCAGCATTTT. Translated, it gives CAWSPGGNQPQHF.

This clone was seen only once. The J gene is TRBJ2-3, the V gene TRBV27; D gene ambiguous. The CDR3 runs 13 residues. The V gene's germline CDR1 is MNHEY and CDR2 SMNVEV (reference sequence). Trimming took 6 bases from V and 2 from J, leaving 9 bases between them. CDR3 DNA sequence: TGTGCCAGCAGCCGAGCAACCACAGATACGCAGTATTTT. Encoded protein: CASSRATTDTQYF.

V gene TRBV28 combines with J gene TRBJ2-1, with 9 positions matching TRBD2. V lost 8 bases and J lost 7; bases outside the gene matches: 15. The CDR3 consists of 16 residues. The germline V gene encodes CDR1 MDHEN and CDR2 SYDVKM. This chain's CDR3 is CASEHMRGGPENEQFF. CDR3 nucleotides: TGTGCCAGCGAGCATATGCGGGGGGGGCCAGAGAATGAGCAGTTCTTC.

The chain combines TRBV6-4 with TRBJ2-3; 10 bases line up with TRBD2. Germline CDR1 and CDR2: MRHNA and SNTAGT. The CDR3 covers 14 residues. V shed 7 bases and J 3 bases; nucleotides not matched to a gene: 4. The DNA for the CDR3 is TGTGCCAGCAAGGGGACTAGCGAAACAGATACGCAGTATTTT. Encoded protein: CASKGTSETDTQYF.

CDR3 amino acids: CASSAKSGTANTEAFF. CDR3 DNA: TGTGCCAGCAGCGCTAAGTCCGGGACAGCGAACACTGAAGCTTTCTTT. The chain uses TRBV9 and TRBJ1-1; 7 positions match TRBD1. With V trimmed by 3 bases and J by 1 base, 9 bases remained unmatched. Germline CDR1 and CDR2: SGDLS and YYNGEE. The CDR3 has 16 residues.

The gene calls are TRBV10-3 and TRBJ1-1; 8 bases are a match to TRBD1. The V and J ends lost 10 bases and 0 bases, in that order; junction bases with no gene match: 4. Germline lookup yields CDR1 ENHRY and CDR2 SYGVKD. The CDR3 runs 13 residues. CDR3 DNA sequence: TGTGCCACCCGGACAGGGATGAACACTGAAGCTTTCTTT. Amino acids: CATRTGMNTEAFF.

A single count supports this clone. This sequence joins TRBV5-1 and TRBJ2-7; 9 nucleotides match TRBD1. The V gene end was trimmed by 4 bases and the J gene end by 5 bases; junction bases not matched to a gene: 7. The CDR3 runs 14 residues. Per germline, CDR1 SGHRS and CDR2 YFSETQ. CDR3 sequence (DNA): TGCGCCAGCAGCGCAACCGGGACAGGGAACGAGCAGTACTTC. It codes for CASSATGTGNEQYF.

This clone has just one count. CDR3 loop: CASSLPGTGGFYNEQFF. The CDR3 DNA sequence: TGTGCCAGCAGCCTTCCCGGGACAGGGGGTTTCTACAATGAGCAGTTCTTC. The J gene is TRBJ2-1, the V gene TRBV7-8, with 11 bases aligning to TRBD1. Trimming took 5 bases from V and 3 from J; bases not matched to a gene: 9. Germline V gene data show CDR1 as SGHVS and CDR2 as FQNEAQ. CDR3 length: 17 residues.

The CDR3 region has the DNA TGTGCCAGCAGATCAATTAGACAGGGGGGTTACCCCCTCCACTTT. Its translation: CASRSIRQGGYPLHF. The genes are TRBV2 and TRBJ1-6; 9 bases line up with TRBD1. V lost 6 bases and J lost 13; bases outside the gene matches: 13. Germline V gives CDR1 SNHLY, CDR2 FYNNEI. This CDR3 comprises 15 residues. The full variable domain, with the rest looked up from reference TRBV2 and TRBJ1-6, is EPEVTQTPSHQVTQMGQEVILRCVPISNHLYFYWYRQILGQKVEFLVSFYNNEISEKSEIFDDQFSVERPDGSNFTLKIRSTKLEDSAMYFCASRSIRQGGYPLHFGNGTRLTVT.

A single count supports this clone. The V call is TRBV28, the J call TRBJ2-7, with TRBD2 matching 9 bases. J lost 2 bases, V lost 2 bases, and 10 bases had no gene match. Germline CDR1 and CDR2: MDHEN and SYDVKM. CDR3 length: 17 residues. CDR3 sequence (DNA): TGTGCCAGCAGTTTACCGAAACTTAGCGGGAGTCCCTACGAGCAGTACTTC. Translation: CASSLPKLSGSPYEQYF.

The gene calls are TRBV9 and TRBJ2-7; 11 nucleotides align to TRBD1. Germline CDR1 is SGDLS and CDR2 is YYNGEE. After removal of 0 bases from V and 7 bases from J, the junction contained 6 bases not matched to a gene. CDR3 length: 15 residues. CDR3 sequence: CASSVDGQGAREQYF. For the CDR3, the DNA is TGTGCCAGCAGCGTAGATGGACAGGGGGCTCGAGAGCAGTACTTC. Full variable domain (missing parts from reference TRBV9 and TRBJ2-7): DSGVTQTPKHLITATGQRVTLRCSPRSGDLSVYWYQQSLDQGLQFLIQYYNGEERAKGNILERFSAQQFPDLHSELNLSSLELGDSALYFCASSVDGQGAREQYFGPGTRLTVT.

CDR3 bases: TGTGCCAGCAGTCACAGGGGGGACCGCTACAATGAGCAGTTCTTC. This encodes CASSHRGDRYNEQFF. This chain joins TRBV6-6 and TRBJ2-1, with 8 bases fitting TRBD1. V gave up 5 bases and J gave up 3 bases; unmatched junction bases: 6. This CDR3 has 15 amino acids. Germline V gene data show CDR1 as MNHNY and CDR2 as SVGAGI (reference sequence).

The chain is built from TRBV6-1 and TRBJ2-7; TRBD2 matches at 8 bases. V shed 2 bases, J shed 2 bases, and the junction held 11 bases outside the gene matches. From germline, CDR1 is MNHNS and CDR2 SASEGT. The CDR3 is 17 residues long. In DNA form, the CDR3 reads TGTGCCAGCAGTGAATACAGTAGCGGGATAGTCACCTACGAGCAGTACTTC. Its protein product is CASSEYSSGIVTYEQYF.

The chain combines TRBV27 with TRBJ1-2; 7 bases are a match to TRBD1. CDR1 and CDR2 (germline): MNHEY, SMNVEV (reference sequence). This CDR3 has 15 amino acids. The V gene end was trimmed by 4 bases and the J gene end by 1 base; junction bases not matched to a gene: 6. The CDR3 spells CASSSRTGGNYGYTF. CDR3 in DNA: TGTGCCAGCAGTTCCCGGACAGGTGGTAACTATGGCTACACCTTC.

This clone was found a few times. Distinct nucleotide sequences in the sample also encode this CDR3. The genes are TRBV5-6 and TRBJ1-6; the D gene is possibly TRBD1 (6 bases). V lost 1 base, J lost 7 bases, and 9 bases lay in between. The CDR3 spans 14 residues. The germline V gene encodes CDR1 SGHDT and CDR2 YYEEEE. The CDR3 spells CASSLLQGNSPLHF. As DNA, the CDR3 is TGTGCCAGCAGCTTGTTACAGGGAAATTCACCCCTCCACTTT. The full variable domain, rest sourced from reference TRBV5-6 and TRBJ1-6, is DAGVTQSPTHLIKTRGQQVTLRCSPKSGHDTVSWYQQALGQGPQFIFQYYEEEERQRGNFPDRFSGHQFPNYSSELNVNALLLGDSALYLCASSLLQGNSPLHFGNGTRLTVT.

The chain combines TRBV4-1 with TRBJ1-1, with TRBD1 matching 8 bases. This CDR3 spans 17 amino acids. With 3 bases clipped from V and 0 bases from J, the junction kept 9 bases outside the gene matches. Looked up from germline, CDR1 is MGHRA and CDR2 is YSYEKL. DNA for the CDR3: TGCGCCAGCAGCCAGGGGGGACAGGCTAAAATGAACACTGAAGCTTTCTTT. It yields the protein CASSQGGQAKMNTEAFF.

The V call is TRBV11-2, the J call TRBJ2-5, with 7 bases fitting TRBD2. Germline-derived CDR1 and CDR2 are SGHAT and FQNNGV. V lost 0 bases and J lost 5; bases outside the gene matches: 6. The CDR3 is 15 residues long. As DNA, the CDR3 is TGTGCCAGCAGCTTAGATGGAGCGGGGTACGAGACCCAGTACTTC. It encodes CASSLDGAGYETQYF.

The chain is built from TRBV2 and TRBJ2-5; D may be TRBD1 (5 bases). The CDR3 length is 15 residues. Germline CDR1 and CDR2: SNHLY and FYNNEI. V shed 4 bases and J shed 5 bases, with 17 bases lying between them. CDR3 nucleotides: TGTGCCAGCAGTGGATCAGGGTTACTTAGGGAGACCCAGTACTTC. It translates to CASSGSGLLRETQYF.

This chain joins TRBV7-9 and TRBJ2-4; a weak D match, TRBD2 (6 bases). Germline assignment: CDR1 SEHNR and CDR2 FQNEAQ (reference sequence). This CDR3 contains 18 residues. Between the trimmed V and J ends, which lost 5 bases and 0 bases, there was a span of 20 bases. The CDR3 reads CASSPSGSGRLAKNIQYF. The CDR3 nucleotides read TGTGCCAGCAGCCCTAGTGGTAGCGGCCGTCTAGCCAAAAACATTCAGTACTTC.

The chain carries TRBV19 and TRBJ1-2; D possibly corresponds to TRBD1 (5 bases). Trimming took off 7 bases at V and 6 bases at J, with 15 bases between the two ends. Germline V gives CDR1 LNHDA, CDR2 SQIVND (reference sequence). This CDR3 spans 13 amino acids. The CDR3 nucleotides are TGTGCCAGTACCATGGACAAAAGGGATGGCTACACCTTC. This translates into CASTMDKRDGYTF.